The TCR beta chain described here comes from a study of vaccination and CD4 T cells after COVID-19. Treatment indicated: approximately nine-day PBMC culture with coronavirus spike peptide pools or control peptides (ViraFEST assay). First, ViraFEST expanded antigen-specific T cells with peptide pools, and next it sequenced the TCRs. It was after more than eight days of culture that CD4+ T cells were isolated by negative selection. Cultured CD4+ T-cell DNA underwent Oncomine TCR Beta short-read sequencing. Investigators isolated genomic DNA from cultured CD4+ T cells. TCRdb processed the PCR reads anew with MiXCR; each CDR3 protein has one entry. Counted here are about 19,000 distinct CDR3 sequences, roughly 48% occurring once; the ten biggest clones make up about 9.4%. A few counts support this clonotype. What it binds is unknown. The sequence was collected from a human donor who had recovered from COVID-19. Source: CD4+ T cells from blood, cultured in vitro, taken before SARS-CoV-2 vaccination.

This CDR3 is CATSRGRNTEAFF. DNA for the CDR3: TGTGCCACCAGCAGGGGCCGGAACACTGAAGCTTTCTTT. V is TRBV15 and J is TRBJ1-1, with D unclear. Germline loops: CDR1 LNHNV, CDR2 YYDKDF (reference sequence). Deletions cut 3 bases from V and 1 base from J, with 6 bases between. The CDR3 length is 13 residues.